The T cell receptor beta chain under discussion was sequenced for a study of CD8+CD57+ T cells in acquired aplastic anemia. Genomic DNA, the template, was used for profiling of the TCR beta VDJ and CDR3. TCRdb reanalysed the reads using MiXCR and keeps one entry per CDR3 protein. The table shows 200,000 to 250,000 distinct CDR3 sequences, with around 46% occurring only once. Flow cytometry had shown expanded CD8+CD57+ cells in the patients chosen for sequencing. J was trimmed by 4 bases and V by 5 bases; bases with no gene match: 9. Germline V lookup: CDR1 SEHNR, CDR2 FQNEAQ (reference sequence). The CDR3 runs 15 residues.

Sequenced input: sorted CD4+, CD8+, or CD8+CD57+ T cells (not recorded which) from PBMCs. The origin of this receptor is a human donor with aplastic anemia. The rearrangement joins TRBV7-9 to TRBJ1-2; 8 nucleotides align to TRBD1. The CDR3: CASSTTGTGSYGYTF. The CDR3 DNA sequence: TGTGCCAGCAGCACCACCGGGACAGGTTCCTATGGCTACACCTTC.